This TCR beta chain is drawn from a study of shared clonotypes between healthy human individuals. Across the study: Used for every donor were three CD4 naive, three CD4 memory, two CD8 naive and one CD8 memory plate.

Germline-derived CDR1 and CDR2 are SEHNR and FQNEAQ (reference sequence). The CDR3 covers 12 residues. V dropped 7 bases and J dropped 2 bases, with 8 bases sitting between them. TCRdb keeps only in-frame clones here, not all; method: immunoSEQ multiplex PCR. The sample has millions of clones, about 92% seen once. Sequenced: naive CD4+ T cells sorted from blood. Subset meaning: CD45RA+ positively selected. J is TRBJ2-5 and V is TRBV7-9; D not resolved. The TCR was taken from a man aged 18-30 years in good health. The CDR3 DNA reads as TGTGCCAGCAACACGCGACAAGAGACCCAGTACTTC. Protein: CASNTRQETQYF. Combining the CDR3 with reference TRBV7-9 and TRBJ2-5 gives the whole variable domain DTGVSQNPRHKITKRGQNVTFRCDPISEHNRLYWYRQTLGQGPEFLTYFQNEAQLEKSRLLSDRFSAERPKGSFSTLEIQRTEQGDSAMYLCASNTRQETQYFGPGTRLLVL.